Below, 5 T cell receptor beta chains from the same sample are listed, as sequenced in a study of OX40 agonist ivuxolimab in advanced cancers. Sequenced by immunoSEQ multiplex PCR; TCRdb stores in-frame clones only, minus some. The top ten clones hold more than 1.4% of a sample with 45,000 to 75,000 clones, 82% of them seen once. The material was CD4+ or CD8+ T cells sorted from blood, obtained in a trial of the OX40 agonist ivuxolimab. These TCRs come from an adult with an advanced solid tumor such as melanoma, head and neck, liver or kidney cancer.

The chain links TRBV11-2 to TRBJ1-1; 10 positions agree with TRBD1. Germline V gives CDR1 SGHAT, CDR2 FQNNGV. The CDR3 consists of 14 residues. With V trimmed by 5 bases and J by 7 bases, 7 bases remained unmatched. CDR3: CASSPRTGGIEAFF. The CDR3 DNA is TGTGCCAGCAGCCCAAGGACAGGGGGAATTGAAGCTTTCTTT.

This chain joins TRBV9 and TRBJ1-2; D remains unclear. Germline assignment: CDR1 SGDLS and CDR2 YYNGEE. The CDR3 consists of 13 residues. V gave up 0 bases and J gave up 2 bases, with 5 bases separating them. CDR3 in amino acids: CASSVAPNYGYTF. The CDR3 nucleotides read TGTGCCAGCAGCGTAGCCCCAAACTATGGCTACACCTTC.

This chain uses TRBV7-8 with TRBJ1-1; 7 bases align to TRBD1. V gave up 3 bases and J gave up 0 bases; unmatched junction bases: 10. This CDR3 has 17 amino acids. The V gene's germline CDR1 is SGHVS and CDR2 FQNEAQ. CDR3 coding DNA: TGTGCCAGCAGCTTCCGGGACAGATTTATTTTGAACACTGAAGCTTTCTTT. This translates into CASSFRDRFILNTEAFF.

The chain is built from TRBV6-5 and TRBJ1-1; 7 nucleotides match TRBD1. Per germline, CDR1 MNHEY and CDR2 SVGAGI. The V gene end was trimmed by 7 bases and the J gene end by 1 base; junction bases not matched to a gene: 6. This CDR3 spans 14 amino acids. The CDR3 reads CASNQGDRNTEAFF. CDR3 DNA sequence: TGTGCCAGCAACCAGGGGGACCGGAACACTGAAGCTTTCTTT.

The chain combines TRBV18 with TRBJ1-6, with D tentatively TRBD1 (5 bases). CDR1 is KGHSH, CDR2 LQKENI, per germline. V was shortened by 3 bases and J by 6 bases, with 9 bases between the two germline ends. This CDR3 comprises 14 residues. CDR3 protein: CASSPGGTNSPLHF. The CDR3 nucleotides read TGTGCCAGCTCACCTGGGGGGACTAATTCACCCCTCCACTTT.